This entry lists 20 T cell receptor beta chains sequenced from one sample in a study of T cell responses to AZD1222 COVID-19 vaccine. TCRdb keeps only in-frame clones here, not all; method: immunoSEQ multiplex PCR. The table shows about 140,000 clones, with 90% to 95% occurring only once. This material consisted of peripheral blood, taken 28 days after the second AZD1222 dose. The receptors shown here come from an adult who received the AZD1222 COVID-19 vaccine.

V gene TRBV9 combines with J gene TRBJ1-5, with TRBD1 as a possible D gene (6 bases). The CDR3 extends over 15 amino acids. Trimming left V 7 bases short and J 3 bases short, with 17 bases between. Germline V lookup: CDR1 SGDLS, CDR2 YYNGEE. CDR3 protein: CASARGAGYNQPQHF. CDR3 bases: TGTGCCAGCGCCCGGGGGGCAGGTTACAATCAGCCCCAGCATTTT. Variable domain in full (rest from reference TRBV9 and TRBJ1-5): DSGVTQTPKHLITATGQRVTLRCSPRSGDLSVYWYQQSLDQGLQFLIQYYNGEERAKGNILERFSAQQFPDLHSELNLSSLELGDSALYFCASARGAGYNQPQHFGDGTRLSIL.

V is TRBV28 and J is TRBJ1-4; D uncertain. The germline V gene encodes CDR1 MDHEN and CDR2 SYDVKM. The length of the CDR3 is 18 residues. V lost 3 bases, J lost 3 bases, and 20 bases lay in between. For the CDR3, the DNA is TGTGCCAGCAGTTTTTTATCGTCGTGGTGGGAAGCTAATGAAAAACTGTTTTTT. The encoded protein is CASSFLSSWWEANEKLFF.

The chain employs TRBV23-1 and TRBJ1-1; TRBD1 might be the D (5 bases). TRBV23-1 is labeled an ORF, and its function is uncertain. The CDR3 consists of 18 residues. The germline V and J ends were trimmed by 0 bases and 0 bases, with 17 bases remaining between them. This CDR3 reads CASSQSAGAGGLNTEAFF. The CDR3 DNA sequence: TGCGCCAGCAGTCAATCTGCCGGGGCAGGAGGACTGAACACTGAAGCTTTCTTT.

This sequence joins TRBV5-8 and TRBJ1-2; D is ambiguous. This CDR3 contains 16 residues. Per germline, CDR1 SGHTS and CDR2 YDEGEE. V dropped 4 bases and J dropped 5 bases, with 21 bases sitting between them. The CDR3 reads CASSLHRLPNIYGYTF. The CDR3 region has the DNA TGTGCCAGCAGCCTACATCGCCTTCCTAATATTTATGGCTACACCTTC.

The chain links TRBV7-2 to TRBJ2-3; D ambiguous. CDR1 and CDR2 from the germline V gene are SGHTA and FQGNSA. V was trimmed by 2 bases and J by 2 bases, leaving 14 bases between them. The CDR3 has 16 residues. The CDR3 sequence is CASSLTFGRYTDTQYF. The CDR3 coding sequence is TGTGCCAGCAGCTTAACTTTCGGACGGTACACAGATACGCAGTATTTT.

The V and J genes are TRBV7-3 and TRBJ1-1; the D gene is possibly TRBD1 (6 bases). This CDR3 has 13 amino acids. Per germline, CDR1 SGHTA and CDR2 FQGTGA. V shed 5 bases and J shed 5 bases, with 12 bases lying between them. The CDR3: CASSPLGGTEAFF. Written as DNA, the CDR3 is TGTGCCAGCAGCCCCCTAGGGGGGACTGAAGCTTTCTTT.

The chain is built from TRBV21-1 and TRBJ1-6; TRBD1 reflects the table's D call only, with no check against the DNA. TRBV21-1 is a known pseudogene. The CDR3 runs 15 residues. The chain's CDR3 is CATSPNYTIGSPLHF. CDR3 nucleotides: TGTGCCACTTCACCCAATTACACGATTGGTTCACCCCTCCACTTT.

CDR3 in DNA: TGTGCCAGCTCAGACCAAGAGACCCAGTACTTC. Translated, it gives CASSDQETQYF. V gene TRBV18 combines with J gene TRBJ2-5; D is ambiguous. V was clipped by 5 bases and J by 0 bases, with 1 base between them. The CDR3 is 11 amino acids. From germline, CDR1 is KGHSH and CDR2 LQKENI. The complete variable domain, with remaining parts taken from reference TRBV18 and TRBJ2-5, reads NAGVMQNPRHLVRRRGQEARLRCSPMKGHSHVYWYRQLPEEGLKFMVYLQKENIIDESGMPKERFSAEFPKEGPSILRIQQVVRGDSAAYFCASSDQETQYFGPGTRLLVL.

The rearrangement joins TRBV6-4 to TRBJ1-1; no clear D gene. Looked up from germline, CDR1 is MRHNA and CDR2 is SNTAGT. The V gene lost 6 bases and the J gene lost 0 bases, with 8 bases spanning the gap. The CDR3 length is 13 residues. CDR3 loop: CASSRTMNTEAFF. In nucleotides, the CDR3 is TGTGCCAGCAGCCGGACTATGAACACTGAAGCTTTCTTT.

V gene TRBV11-3 combines with J gene TRBJ2-3, with 7 positions matching TRBD2. CDR1 is SGHNT, CDR2 YENEEA, per germline. This CDR3 has 12 amino acids. The J segment lost 6 bases and the V segment lost 4 bases, leaving 1 base of the junction unmatched. The CDR3 nucleotides are TGTGCCAGCAGCTCGACTAGCGATACGCAGTATTTT. Translating gives CASSSTSDTQYF.

This chain links TRBV2 with TRBJ2-5; D gene ambiguous. The CDR3 totals 13 residues. The germline gives CDR1 SNHLY, CDR2 FYNNEI. V was clipped by 7 bases and J by 0 bases, with 9 bases between them. The CDR3 nucleotides are TGTGCCAGCACGGAGAACTACCAAGAGACCCAGTACTTC. It yields the protein CASTENYQETQYF.

This chain links TRBV5-1 with TRBJ2-4, with D maybe TRBD2 (5 bases). The V gene's germline CDR1 is SGHRS and CDR2 YFSETQ. The CDR3 length is 16 residues. Deletions cut 6 bases from V and 1 base from J, with 17 bases between. This chain's CDR3 is CASTRGWGSAKNIQYF. The CDR3 DNA is TGCGCCAGCACCCGAGGGTGGGGATCGGCCAAAAACATTCAGTACTTC.

This clone was counted a few times. J is TRBJ1-2 and V is TRBV28; unclear D gene. The CDR3 has 16 amino acids. Trimming cost V 6 bases and J 0 bases, with 17 bases left between them. Germline assignment: CDR1 MDHEN and CDR2 SYDVKM. CDR3: CASRKQGPLANYGYTF. The CDR3 nucleotides are TGTGCCAGCAGGAAACAAGGGCCCCTAGCTAACTATGGCTACACCTTC.

The gene calls are TRBV7-9 and TRBJ1-2; a weak D match, TRBD1 (5 bases). The germline V and J ends were trimmed by 6 bases and 0 bases, with 11 bases remaining between them. There are 14 residues in the CDR3. The V gene's germline CDR1 is SEHNR and CDR2 FQNEAQ (reference sequence). In DNA, the CDR3 is TGTGCCAGCAGAACTGGACATCCTAACTATGGCTACACCTTC. This encodes CASRTGHPNYGYTF.

V usage is TRBV3-1 (or the pseudogene TRBV3-2) and J usage is TRBJ2-1, with a weak D call TRBD2 (5 bases). Trimming removed 0 bases at V and 12 bases at J, with 15 bases between. The CDR3 consists of 14 residues. Germline V CDR1 and CDR2: LGHDT, YNNKEL (reference sequence). The DNA for the CDR3 is TGTGCCAGCAGCCAAGATAGAACGGGGAGTCGGCAGTTCTTC. This encodes CASSQDRTGSRQFF.

This rearrangement joins TRBV15 to TRBJ2-1; TRBD1 is a possible D gene (5 bases). The germline V and J ends were trimmed by 1 base and 3 bases, with 16 bases remaining between them. Per the germline V gene, CDR1 is LNHNV and CDR2 is YYDKDF (reference sequence). The CDR3 totals 17 residues. CDR3 amino acids: CATSRASGAKGYNEQFF. The CDR3 DNA sequence: TGTGCCACCAGCAGAGCATCTGGGGCAAAGGGCTACAATGAGCAGTTCTTC.

V is TRBV3-1 (or the pseudogene TRBV3-2) and J is TRBJ2-2; a possible D gene is TRBD2 (6 bases). The germline V gene has CDR1 LGHDT and CDR2 YNNKEL (reference sequence). Trimming removed 1 base from V and 4 bases from J, with 13 bases in between. The CDR3 extends over 16 amino acids. CDR3 bases: TGTGCCAGCAGCCAAGCTCAGCGGGCGGGCACCGGGGAGCTGTTTTTT. The encoded protein is CASSQAQRAGTGELFF.

The rearrangement uses TRBV4-3 and TRBJ1-2; D might be TRBD1 (6 bases). The CDR3 totals 15 residues. V was cut by 1 base and J by 4 bases, with 13 bases left in between. In germline, CDR1 is LGHNA, CDR2 YSLEER. In DNA form, the CDR3 reads TGCGCCAGCAGCCAAGGGGGGCGGGACACCTATGGCTACACCTTC. As protein: CASSQGGRDTYGYTF.

This sequence joins TRBV7-2 and TRBJ1-3, with TRBD1 matching over 8 bases. CDR1 is SGHTA, CDR2 FQGNSA, per germline. V trimming: 5 bases; J trimming: 0 bases; junction bases outside the gene matches: 6. This CDR3 region has 16 residues. The CDR3 DNA is TGTGCCAGCAGCAACCGGGACAGGAACTCTGGAAACACCATATATTTT. Its protein product is CASSNRDRNSGNTIYF.

This clone was seen a handful of times. This chain joins TRBV6-2 or TRBV6-3 and TRBJ2-4; 16 bases are shared with TRBD2. V gave up 6 bases and J gave up 9 bases; unmatched junction bases: 14. The CDR3 has 18 residues. Germline assignment: CDR1 MNHEY and CDR2 SVGEGT. Written as DNA, the CDR3 is TGTGCCAGCAGCGACCCGGGACTAGCGGGGGGGAAACACCCCATTCAGTACTTC. Protein: CASSDPGLAGGKHPIQYF.